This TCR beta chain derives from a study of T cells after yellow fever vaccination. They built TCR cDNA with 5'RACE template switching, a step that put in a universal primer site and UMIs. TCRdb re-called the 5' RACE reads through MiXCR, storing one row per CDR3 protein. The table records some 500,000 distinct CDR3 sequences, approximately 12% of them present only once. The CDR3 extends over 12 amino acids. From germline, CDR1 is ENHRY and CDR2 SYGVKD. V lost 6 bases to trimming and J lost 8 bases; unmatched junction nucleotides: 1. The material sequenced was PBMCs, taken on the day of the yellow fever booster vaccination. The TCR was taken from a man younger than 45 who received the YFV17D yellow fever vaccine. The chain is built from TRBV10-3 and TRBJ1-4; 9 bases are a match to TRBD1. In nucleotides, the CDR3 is TGTGCCATCAGCGGGACAGGGGAAAAACTGTTTTTT. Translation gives CAISGTGEKLFF.